This is a list of T cell receptor beta chains from one sample in a study of chemoradiotherapy in HPV16-positive cancers. Using immunoSEQ multiplex PCR, the repertoire was profiled, and TCRdb retains in-frame clones only, with some absent. The sample contains about 5,400 clones, roughly 85% of which appear only once. The sequences come from tumor tissue, collected from a patient who underwent chemoradiotherapy. The receptors stem from a human donor with HPV-associated anogenital cancer. Each CDR3 is given with its conserved first and last residue. The order of the fields is clone size, V gene, D gene, J gene, CDR3 length, CDR3 protein, CDR3 DNA. D genes are given only for firm matches. Only part of the rows carry a size: once, few, many, or a class if the clone is expanded.

.	TRBV5-1	.	TRBJ2-7	14	CASSLDSGPYEQYF	TGCGCCAGCAGCTTGGATTCAGGGCCCTACGAGCAGTACTTC
.	TRBV9	.	TRBJ2-1	13	CASSFRPGNEQFF	TGTGCCAGCAGCTTCCGACCTGGGAATGAGCAGTTCTTC
few	TRBV5-1	.	TRBJ2-7	14	CASSLQGGLYEQYF	TGCGCCAGCAGCCTTCAGGGTGGACTCTACGAGCAGTACTTC
.	TRBV7-8	TRBD1	TRBJ2-2	17	CASSPRGQGFNTGELFF	TGTGCCAGCAGCCCCAGAGGACAGGGGTTCAACACCGGGGAGCTGTTTTTT
once	TRBV5-4	.	TRBJ2-5	14	CASSQMPSDGTQYF	TGCGCCAGCAGCCAAATGCCGTCAGACGGGACCCAGTACTTC
few	TRBV2	TRBD2	TRBJ2-5	15	CASSEVLAGRETQYF	TGTGCCAGCAGTGAAGTACTAGCGGGGAGAGAGACCCAGTACTTC
.	TRBV15	.	TRBJ1-6	15	CATSRQAGDNSPLHF	TGTGCCACCAGCAGGCAAGCAGGGGACAATTCACCCCTCCACTTT
once	TRBV29-1	.	TRBJ2-6	13	CSVPSSGANVLTF	TGCAGCGTCCCGAGCTCTGGGGCCAACGTCCTGACTTTC
.	TRBV5-1	TRBD1	TRBJ2-5	17	CASSLEGTGGPQETQYF	TGCGCCAGCAGCTTGGAGGGGACAGGGGGCCCACAAGAGACCCAGTACTTC
.	TRBV5-4	.	TRBJ2-2	15	CASSYTGPGVGELFF	TGTGCCAGCAGCTACACAGGACCTGGGGTCGGGGAGCTGTTTTTT
.	TRBV6-1	.	TRBJ1-5	10	CASSEMPQHF	TGTGCCAGCAGTGAAATGCCCCAGCATTTT
.	TRBV27	TRBD2	TRBJ2-5	14	CASRFGGGLGAQYF	TGTGCCAGCCGTTTCGGGGGGGGCCTGGGGGCCCAGTACTTC
.	TRBV7-2	TRBD1	TRBJ1-4	14	CASSWDRGHEKLFF	TGTGCCAGCAGCTGGGACAGGGGGCATGAAAAACTGTTTTTT
.	TRBV27	.	TRBJ1-3	14	CASSRWGTGNTIYF	TGTGCCAGCAGTCGTTGGGGGACTGGAAACACCATATATTTT
.	TRBV11-2	TRBD1	TRBJ1-2	16	CASSQPGTGGIYGYTF	TGTGCCAGCAGCCAACCTGGGACAGGTGGGATCTATGGCTACACCTTC
.	TRBV27	.	TRBJ2-1	13	CASIRAGTTEQFF	TGTGCCAGCATCAGAGCTGGGACGACAGAGCAGTTCTTC
.	TRBV29-1	.	TRBJ2-5	12	CSAEGRVGTQYF	TGCAGCGCGGAAGGACGCGTGGGGACCCAGTACTTC
.	TRBV7-2	.	TRBJ2-5	12	CASSPRAETQYF	TGTGCCAGCAGCCCACGGGCAGAGACCCAGTACTTC
.	TRBV28	.	TRBJ1-1	13	CASSSPGNTEAFF	TGTGCCAGCAGTTCCCCGGGGAACACTGAAGCTTTCTTT